This is a list of T cell receptor beta chains from one sample in a study of T cell repertoires in ileal Crohn's disease. Assay: immunoSEQ multiplex PCR; the TCRdb copy retains only in-frame clones and omits some. The table lists 30,000 to 35,000 clones, about four fifths of them singletons. Input material: ileal tissue. These receptors all stem from an adult with Crohn's disease. Both conserved end residues are part of each CDR3. A D gene is named only where the DNA matches it firmly. The size entry is marked missing in some rows and otherwise reads once, few, many or a size class.

d_call	v_call	clone_size	j_call	cdr3_aa	cdr3_nt
-	TRBV18	-	TRBJ2-7	CASSPGMDEQYF	TGTGCCAGCTCACCCGGGATGGACGAGCAGTACTTC
TRBD1	TRBV5-1	-	TRBJ1-2	CASSLAGQPNYGYTF	TGCGCCAGCAGCTTGGCGGGACAGCCTAACTATGGCTACACCTTC
TRBD1	TRBV5-5	few	TRBJ2-2	CASRQPGQGSTGELFF	TGTGCCAGCAGACAGCCGGGACAGGGGTCCACCGGGGAGCTGTTTTTT
-	TRBV4-1	-	TRBJ2-7	CASSQEPGLSSYEQYF	TGCGCCAGCAGCCAAGAGCCCGGACTGAGCTCCTACGAGCAGTACTTC
TRBD1	TRBV2	few	TRBJ1-1	CASENPTGQGFF	TGTGCCAGCGAGAACCCAACGGGACAGGGCTTCTTT
-	TRBV4-1	-	TRBJ2-7	CASSFDISYEQYF	TGCGCCAGCAGCTTTGACATCTCCTACGAGCAGTACTTC
-	TRBV9	-	TRBJ2-2	CASSARRRENTGELFF	TGTGCCAGCAGCGCACGGAGGCGGGAGAACACCGGGGAGCTGTTTTTT
TRBD1	TRBV7-2	-	TRBJ1-6	CASSLSTGDSPLHF	TGTGCCAGCAGCTTAAGTACAGGGGATTCACCCCTCCACTTT
TRBD1	TRBV2	-	TRBJ1-5	CASGQEDQPQHF	TGTGCCAGCGGACAGGAGGATCAGCCCCAGCATTTT
TRBD2	TRBV7-9	few	TRBJ2-1	CASSPRGAGGNNEQFF	TGTGCCAGCAGCCCACGGGGAGCGGGGGGGAACAATGAGCAGTTCTTC
TRBD2	TRBV7-7	-	TRBJ2-5	CAVRTRHQRTQYF	TGTGCTGTTAGGACTAGACACCAGAGGACCCAGTACTTC
-	TRBV6-1	-	TRBJ2-7	CASSERGWEQYF	TGTGCCAGCAGTGAACGGGGGTGGGAGCAGTACTTC
-	TRBV30	few	TRBJ2-7	CAWNKGVVAYEQYF	TGTGCCTGGAACAAGGGGGTGGTAGCTTACGAGCAGTACTTC
-	TRBV6-5	few	TRBJ1-5	CASGRGGDQPQHF	TGTGCCAGCGGGAGGGGGGGGGACCAGCCCCAGCATTTT
-	TRBV4-3	-	TRBJ2-2	CASSQDFSTGELFF	TGCGCCAGCAGCCAAGACTTCAGCACCGGGGAGCTGTTTTTT
TRBD1	TRBV27	few	TRBJ2-7	CASSRTGQGYEQYF	TGTGCCAGCAGCCGAACGGGACAGGGTTACGAGCAGTACTTC
TRBD1	TRBV29-1	-	TRBJ2-5	CSVDGQGVLETQYF	TGCAGCGTTGATGGGCAGGGGGTATTAGAGACCCAGTACTTC
TRBD2	TRBV4-1	once	TRBJ2-4	CASSQDLAGVAKNIQYF	TGCGCCAGCAGCCAAGATCTAGCGGGGGTAGCCAAAAACATTCAGTACTTC
-	TRBV9	-	TRBJ2-2	CASSVGGGANTGELFF	TGTGCCAGCAGCGTAGGGGGGGGCGCGAACACCGGGGAGCTGTTTTTT
TRBD2	TRBV7-2	-	TRBJ2-1	CASSLLAGGGEQFF	TGTGCCAGCAGCTTACTAGCGGGGGGCGGTGAGCAGTTCTTC
TRBD1	TRBV19	-	TRBJ1-3	CASSPGTARGNTIYF	TGTGCCAGTAGTCCCGGGACAGCCCGTGGAAACACCATATATTTT
TRBD1	TRBV7-2	-	TRBJ1-2	CASRSGTGVGYTF	TGTGCCAGCAGAAGCGGGACAGGGGTAGGCTACACCTTC
-	TRBV11-2	once	TRBJ1-2	CASSLDRGGFYGYTF	TGTGCCAGCAGCTTAGACAGGGGCGGTTTCTATGGCTACACCTTC
-	TRBV18	-	TRBJ1-2	CASSPAGSYGYTF	TGTGCCAGCTCACCGGCGGGGAGCTATGGCTACACCTTC
-	TRBV7-3	-	TRBJ2-7	CASSLSSASYEQYF	TGTGCCAGCAGCTTATCTAGCGCGTCCTACGAGCAGTACTTC
-	TRBV5-1	-	TRBJ2-3	CASSLAGGMVQDTQYF	TGCGCCAGCAGCTTGGCCGGCGGGATGGTTCAAGATACGCAGTATTTT
-	TRBV6-5	-	TRBJ1-2	CASSYGEIYGYTF	TGTGCCAGCAGTTACGGGGAGATCTATGGCTACACCTTC
-	TRBV2	-	TRBJ1-5	CASSGWQGSNQPQHF	TGTGCCAGCAGTGGCTGGCAGGGGAGCAATCAGCCCCAGCATTTT
-	TRBV7-8	-	TRBJ1-1	CASSWTSAGAEAFF	TGTGCCAGCAGCTGGACCTCGGCGGGAGCTGAAGCTTTCTTT
-	TRBV6-5	-	TRBJ2-1	CASRVTGEDYNEQFF	TGTGCCAGCAGGGTTACTGGAGAGGACTACAATGAGCAGTTCTTC
TRBD1	TRBV12-5	-	TRBJ1-4	CASGLVQGGRNEKLFF	TGTGCTAGTGGTTTGGTACAGGGGGGTCGGAATGAAAAACTGTTTTTT
TRBD1	TRBV5-1	-	TRBJ1-2	CASSSSFQTGNYGYTF	TGCGCCAGCAGCTCCTCCTTCCAGACAGGGAACTATGGCTACACCTTC
-	TRBV5-1	-	TRBJ2-4	CASSGTPGQGIREFFQKSPIQYF	TGCGCCAGCAGCGGAACCCCGGGACAAGGAATCCGGGAATTTTTCCAAAAATCTCCCATTCAGTACTTC
TRBD2	TRBV9	-	TRBJ2-5	CASTSEEGGPGETQYF	TGTGCCAGCACCTCAGAGGAGGGAGGGCCCGGGGAGACCCAGTACTTC
TRBD2	TRBV27	-	TRBJ2-5	CASSFGGLAGGRSRETQYF	TGTGCCAGCAGTTTTGGTGGACTAGCGGGAGGGAGGTCGCGGGAGACCCAGTACTTC
-	TRBV19	few	TRBJ1-1	CASSLLGAEAFF	TGTGCCAGTAGTCTTCTAGGAGCCGAAGCTTTCTTT
-	TRBV5-4	-	TRBJ2-7	CASSLLASSYEQYF	TGTGCCAGCAGCTTACTAGCATCGTCCTACGAGCAGTACTTC
TRBD2	TRBV5-1	-	TRBJ2-7	CASSLAARSGGVNEQYF	TGCGCCAGCAGCTTGGCTGCGAGGAGCGGGGGGGTAAATGAGCAGTACTTC
-	TRBV29-1	few	TRBJ1-1	CSVETEGSLTEAFF	TGCAGCGTTGAAACAGAGGGCAGTCTGACTGAAGCTTTCTTT
-	TRBV19	-	TRBJ1-5	CASSDPLGGDRHNQPQHF	TGTGCCAGTAGTGACCCTTTGGGAGGGGATCGTCACAATCAGCCCCAGCATTTT
TRBD1	TRBV9	-	TRBJ1-1	CASSPGQGMNTEAFF	TGTGCCAGCAGCCCCGGACAGGGTATGAACACTGAAGCTTTCTTT
TRBD1	TRBV6-5	-	TRBJ2-5	CASSYRQGAGEQYF	TGTGCCAGCAGTTACAGACAGGGCGCCGGGGAGCAGTACTTC
-	TRBV5-1	few	TRBJ1-1	CASRSQGGIDGAFF	TGCGCCAGCAGGTCACAGGGCGGAATTGATGGAGCTTTCTTT
TRBD1	TRBV18	-	TRBJ2-2	CASSDNRGTGELFF	TGTGCCAGCTCGGACAACAGGGGAACCGGGGAGCTGTTTTTT
-	TRBV30	few	TRBJ1-2	CAWRAQGVGGYTF	TGTGCCTGGAGGGCCCAGGGTGTCGGGGGCTACACCTTC
TRBD1	TRBV7-9	once	TRBJ2-4	CASSDGQGLLAKNIQYF	TGTGCCAGCAGCGATGGACAGGGCCTCTTAGCCAAAAACATTCAGTACTTC
-	TRBV5-1	-	TRBJ2-3	CASSASTGDTQYF	TGCGCCAGCAGCGCATCCACAGGAGATACGCAGTATTTT
-	TRBV2	once	TRBJ2-1	CASLRDSYNEQFF	TGTGCCAGTTTGAGGGACTCCTACAATGAGCAGTTCTTC
TRBD1	TRBV6-5	-	TRBJ2-7	CASRSTGTYEQYF	TGTGCCAGCAGGTCGACAGGGACCTACGAGCAGTACTTC
-	TRBV5-1	-	TRBJ1-2	CASSPTGDEGYTF	TGCGCCAGCAGCCCCACGGGGGATGAGGGCTACACCTTC
-	TRBV7-8	-	TRBJ2-7	CASTKMGQGGSYEQYF	TGTGCCAGCACCAAAATGGGGCAGGGGGGCTCCTACGAGCAGTACTTC